Listed below are T cell receptor beta chains from one sample, sequenced in a study of CD8 T cells in ankylosing spondylitis. TCRdb analysed the 5' RACE reads with MiXCR anew, one entry per CDR3 protein. The data show a few hundred thousand distinct CDR3 sequences, less than 9.5% seen once. Sequencing was done on a sample of blood, either unsorted or a sorted T cell fraction (not recorded which). The receptor set was obtained from a male donor with ankylosing spondylitis. The CDR3 runs from the conserved cysteine through the conserved F or W. D genes are given only for firm matches. Some rows have no size entry. The others give once, few or many, or a class for an expanded clone.

size	D	V	J	CDR3	DNA
few	.	TRBV20-1	TRBJ1-2	CSKGGHSSGYTF	TGCTCGAAAGGGGGGCACTCGAGTGGCTACACCTTC
many	.	TRBV20-1	TRBJ2-3	CSASLDTDTQYF	TGCAGTGCTAGCCTCGATACAGATACGCAGTATTTT
few	.	TRBV9	TRBJ2-1	CASSARGQSPNEQFF	TGTGCCAGCAGCGCACGCGGCCAGTCCCCCAATGAGCAGTTCTTC
many	TRBD1	TRBV4-1	TRBJ2-1	CASSQDMTGGDHEPYNEQFF	TGCGCCAGCAGCCAAGATATGACAGGGGGTGACCATGAACCATACAATGAGCAGTTCTTC
.	.	TRBV27	TRBJ2-7	CASSWSASASYEQYF	TGTGCCAGCAGTTGGTCGGCTAGCGCCTCCTACGAGCAGTACTTC
.	.	TRBV3-1	TRBJ2-5	CASSAGQGGETQYF	TGTGCCAGCAGCGCCGGACAGGGAGGGGAGACCCAGTACTTC
.	.	TRBV24-1	TRBJ2-1	CATSDGDWEQFF	TGTGCCACCAGTGATGGGGATTGGGAGCAGTTCTTC
.	.	TRBV6-2/TRBV6-3	TRBJ2-3	CASSYGKETDTQYF	TGTGCCAGCAGTTACGGGAAAGAGACAGATACGCAGTATTTT
few	.	TRBV25-1	TRBJ2-3	CASSESGNSHGADTQYF	TGTGCCAGCAGTGAATCGGGAAACTCTCACGGCGCAGATACGCAGTATTTT
many	.	TRBV20-1	TRBJ2-1	CSAGKTVSYNEQFF	TGCAGTGCTGGAAAGACTGTCAGCTACAATGAGCAGTTCTTC
.	.	TRBV6-5	TRBJ2-1	CASSLTSQNNEQFF	TGTGCCAGCAGCTTAACGTCCCAGAACAATGAGCAGTTCTTC
few	TRBD2	TRBV5-1	TRBJ2-7	CASSMGLAGYEQYF	TGCGCCAGCAGCATGGGACTAGCGGGATACGAGCAGTACTTC
many	.	TRBV15	TRBJ2-7	CATSRDGPFFHEQYF	TGTGCCACCAGCAGGGACGGGCCCTTTTTTCACGAGCAGTACTTC
few	.	TRBV20-1	TRBJ2-7	CSAREQYEQYF	TGCAGTGCTAGAGAGCAGTACGAGCAGTACTTC
few	.	TRBV10-2	TRBJ2-2	CASSESVVGELFF	TGCGCCAGCAGTGAGTCGGTAGTCGGGGAGCTGTTTTTT
.	TRBD2	TRBV12-3/TRBV12-4	TRBJ2-2	CASSPSGRTAGELFF	TGTGCCAGCAGTCCGAGCGGGAGGACGGCCGGGGAGCTGTTTTTT
many	.	TRBV29-1	TRBJ1-1	CSVAQAPNTEAFF	TGCAGCGTTGCTCAGGCCCCGAACACTGAAGCTTTCTTT
.	TRBD2	TRBV29-1	TRBJ2-3	CSVEGASGEGDTQYF	TGCAGCGTTGAGGGGGCTAGCGGGGAAGGGGATACGCAGTATTTT